These 32 T cell receptor beta chains came from one sample sequenced in a study of T cell responses to AZD1222 COVID-19 vaccine. Here immunoSEQ multiplex PCR was the method, and the copy in TCRdb shows in-frame clones only, minus some. This table has about 140,000 clones, 88% appearing once. Material: peripheral blood, obtained 28 days after the second AZD1222 dose. The receptors derive from an adult who received the AZD1222 COVID-19 vaccine.

The V gene is TRBV2, the J gene TRBJ1-5; D perhaps matches TRBD1 (5 bases). CDR1 and CDR2 from the germline V gene are SNHLY and FYNNEI. The length of the CDR3 is 13 residues. Trimming removed 7 bases at V and 3 bases at J, with 10 bases between. CDR3 coding DNA: TGTGCCAGCACCCGGGGCCTCAATCAGCCCCAGCATTTT. Its protein product is CASTRGLNQPQHF.

This sequence joins TRBV7-6 and TRBJ2-2; D might be TRBD1 (5 bases). The CDR3 contains 15 residues. Germline CDR1 reads SGHVS; CDR2 reads FNYEAQ. Trimming left V 5 bases short and J 4 bases short, with 14 bases between. This CDR3 reads CASSPLDSFTGELFF. CDR3 coding DNA: TGTGCCAGCAGCCCACTCGACAGTTTCACCGGGGAGCTGTTTTTT.

V is TRBV5-1 and J is TRBJ2-1; no firm D call. The CDR3 is 15 amino acids. CDR1 SGHRS and CDR2 YFSETQ come from the germline V gene. Trimming took 4 bases from V and 0 from J, leaving 11 bases between them. This CDR3 reads CASSLQTRSYNEQFF. The CDR3 DNA sequence: TGCGCCAGCAGCCTCCAAACCCGCTCCTACAATGAGCAGTTCTTC.

This chain connects TRBV28 to TRBJ2-7; D is tentatively TRBD1 or TRBD2 (5 bases each). Between the trimmed V and J ends, which lost 3 bases and 6 bases, there was a span of 18 bases. CDR1 MDHEN and CDR2 SYDVKM come from the germline V gene. The CDR3 is made up of 15 amino acids. The CDR3 DNA follows: TGTGCCAGCAGTTTGCCCGCCGTGGGGGACCGCGAGCAGTACTTC. Protein sequence: CASSLPAVGDREQYF.

In DNA, the CDR3 is TGTGCCAGCAGTTTATTCAGTTTGACGAACACTGAAGCTTTCTTT. Its protein is CASSLFSLTNTEAFF. The chain couples TRBV28 to TRBJ1-1, with D unclear. This CDR3 region has 15 residues. Germline V gene lookup returns CDR1 MDHEN and CDR2 SYDVKM. V was cut by 1 base and J by 1 base, with 10 bases left in between.

J is TRBJ1-6 and V is TRBV28; D is possibly TRBD1 (5 bases). The CDR3 sequence is 15 residues long. Germline CDR1 and CDR2: MDHEN and SYDVKM. V was cut by 6 bases and J by 3 bases, with 12 bases left in between. CDR3 loop: CASRPGQGYNSPLHF. The CDR3 region has the DNA TGTGCCAGCAGACCAGGGCAGGGCTATAATTCACCCCTCCACTTT. The full variable domain, completed using reference TRBV28 and TRBJ1-6, is DVKVTQSSRYLVKRTGEKVFLECVQDMDHENMFWYRQDPGLGLRLIYFSYDVKMKEKGDIPEGYSVSREKKERFSLILESASTNQTSMYLCASRPGQGYNSPLHFGNGTRLTVT.

The DNA of the CDR3 is TGTGCCATCAGTGAGGAACCGGGGGGACGGGTTTATCAGCCCCAGCATTTT. The encoded protein is CAISEEPGGRVYQPQHF. The V gene is TRBV10-3, the J gene TRBJ1-5; tentatively, D is TRBD1 (5 bases). The germline gives CDR1 ENHRY, CDR2 SYGVKD. Trimming took 2 bases from V and 5 from J, leaving 19 bases between them. CDR3 length: 17 residues.

The rearrangement uses TRBV6-6 and TRBJ1-5, with a tentative D call TRBD1 (5 bases). The CDR3 is made up of 14 amino acids. With 8 bases removed from V and 4 bases from J, the gap between germline ends came to 15 bases. Germline V gene data show CDR1 as MNHNY and CDR2 as SVGAGI (reference sequence). DNA for the CDR3: TGTGCCAGCGCCGAAGGGGACGGAAATCAGCCCCAGCATTTT. It specifies CASAEGDGNQPQHF.

This chain joins TRBV10-3 and TRBJ2-3; no clear D gene. The length of the CDR3 is 14 residues. The V gene lost 0 bases and the J gene lost 11 bases, with 15 bases spanning the gap. Looked up from germline, CDR1 is ENHRY and CDR2 is SYGVKD. As DNA, the CDR3 is TGTGCCATCAGTGAGTCGCCCGACACAAGCATGCAGTATTTT. This sequence encodes CAISESPDTSMQYF.

This clone was observed a few times. The chain joins TRBV3-1 (or the pseudogene TRBV3-2) to TRBJ1-4; no clear D gene. The germline V gene encodes CDR1 LGHDT and CDR2 YNNKEL (reference sequence). The ends were cut back, 3 bases at V and 0 bases at J, with 8 bases in the middle. The CDR3 loop spans 15 amino acids. In nucleotides, the CDR3 is TGTGCCAGCAGCCAGGGCCTTGCAACTAATGAAAAACTGTTTTTT. Amino acids: CASSQGLATNEKLFF.

This chain links TRBV19 with TRBJ2-7; TRBD2 matches at 8 bases. The germline V gene has CDR1 LNHDA and CDR2 SQIVND (reference sequence). With V trimmed by 7 bases and J by 6 bases, 8 bases remained unmatched. The CDR3 covers 13 residues. CDR3 in amino acids: CASIAGGGSEQYF. The DNA for the CDR3 is TGTGCCAGTATCGCGGGAGGCGGTTCCGAGCAGTACTTC. The entire variable domain, with the rest obtained from reference TRBV19 and TRBJ2-7, is as follows: DGGITQSPKYLFRKEGQNVTLSCEQNLNHDAMYWYRQDPGQGLRLIYYSQIVNDFQKGDIAEGYSVSREKKESFPLTVTSAQKNPTAFYLCASIAGGGSEQYFGPGTRLTVT.

The chain recombines TRBV5-1 with TRBJ1-4; D unclear. Germline V gene sequence: CDR1 SGHRS, CDR2 YFSETQ. Deletions cut 0 bases from V and 8 bases from J, with 11 bases between. CDR3 length equals 14 residues. CDR3 sequence (DNA): TGCGCCAGCAGCTTGGAGTTGGGAAGGGAAAAACTGTTTTTT. Translation gives CASSLELGREKLFF.

The V call is TRBV30, the J call TRBJ1-1; D unresolved. This CDR3 spans 12 amino acids. Looked up from germline, CDR1 is GTSNPN and CDR2 is SVGIG (reference sequence). Trimming pared 4 bases from V and 1 base from J, leaving 7 bases between. DNA for the CDR3: TGTGCCTGGACAAAGCAGAACACTGAAGCTTTCTTT. Translating it yields CAWTKQNTEAFF.

The chain uses TRBV7-2 and TRBJ2-7; 10 nucleotides agree with TRBD1. Germline V CDR1 and CDR2: SGHTA, FQGNSA. The length of the CDR3 is 15 residues. Unmatched junction bases numbered 7, after V lost 4 bases and J lost 4 bases. The DNA of the CDR3 is TGTGCCAGCAGCTCGACAGGGGGCTCCTTATACGAGCAGTACTTC. This encodes CASSSTGGSLYEQYF.

V usage is TRBV7-8 and J usage is TRBJ2-7, with 7 bases that match TRBD2. The V gene end was trimmed by 1 base and the J gene end by 6 bases; junction bases not matched to a gene: 9. The V gene's germline CDR1 is SGHVS and CDR2 FQNEAQ. This CDR3 region has 15 residues. As DNA, the CDR3 is TGTGCCAGCAGCTTAGTTGCGGGAGTGTCCCTCGAGCAGTACTTC. This gives the protein CASSLVAGVSLEQYF. Based on the CDR3 plus reference TRBV7-8 and TRBJ2-7, the full variable domain is GAGVSQSPRYKVAKRGQDVALRCDPISGHVSLFWYQQALGQGPEFLTYFQNEAQLDKSGLPSDRFFAERPEGSVSTLKIQRTQQEDSAVYLCASSLVAGVSLEQYFGPGTRLTVT.

A single count supports this clone. CDR3 in amino acids: CASSARSARSGEQYF. The CDR3, as DNA: TGTGCCAGCAGCGCGAGGAGCGCCCGATCGGGGGAGCAGTACTTC. This rearrangement joins TRBV9 to TRBJ2-7, with a tentative D call TRBD2 (5 bases). CDR3 length equals 15 residues. V gave up 3 bases and J gave up 7 bases, with 20 bases separating them. Germline V gene sequence: CDR1 SGDLS, CDR2 YYNGEE. Together with reference TRBV9 and TRBJ2-7, the CDR3 gives the full variable domain: DSGVTQTPKHLITATGQRVTLRCSPRSGDLSVYWYQQSLDQGLQFLIQYYNGEERAKGNILERFSAQQFPDLHSELNLSSLELGDSALYFCASSARSARSGEQYFGPGTRLTVT.

The chain links TRBV6-5 to TRBJ2-6, with D uncertain. Germline CDR1 MNHEY, CDR2 SVGAGI. This CDR3 contains 15 residues. The germline V and J ends were trimmed by 4 bases and 2 bases, with 9 bases remaining between them. CDR3 sequence (DNA): TGTGCCAGCAGTTCTCAGGCAACTGGGGCCAACGTCCTGACTTTC. Amino acid sequence: CASSSQATGANVLTF.

In regard to this clone: Other DNA sequences in this sample translate to the same CDR3. V gene TRBV27 combines with J gene TRBJ2-3; 8 bases align to TRBD2. The CDR3 covers 14 residues. V was clipped by 6 bases and J by 4 bases; unmatched bases: 6. Germline V gene data show CDR1 as MNHEY and CDR2 as SMNVEV (reference sequence). This CDR3 reads CASSRDGGADTQYF. CDR3 DNA sequence: TGTGCCAGCAGCCGAGACGGGGGGGCAGATACGCAGTATTTT.

The gene calls are TRBV3-1 (or the pseudogene TRBV3-2) and TRBJ1-5; D is uncertain. The CDR3 has 13 amino acids. Trimming took off 3 bases at V and 9 bases at J, with 12 bases between the two ends. Germline loops: CDR1 LGHDT, CDR2 YNNKEL (reference sequence). The CDR3 spells CASSHPLQGPQHF. The CDR3, as DNA: TGTGCCAGCAGCCACCCTCTCCAAGGGCCCCAGCATTTT.

The CDR3 here is CASGGRGLSSGNTIYF. The DNA of the CDR3 is TGTGCCAGCGGGGGAAGGGGCTTGAGCTCTGGAAACACCATATATTTT. The gene calls are TRBV9 and TRBJ1-3; TRBD1 is a possible D gene (5 bases). Germline V lookup: CDR1 SGDLS, CDR2 YYNGEE. V was trimmed by 7 bases and J by 0 bases, leaving 17 bases between them. The CDR3 spans 16 residues.

The V call is TRBV24-1, the J call TRBJ2-7, with 12 bases identical to TRBD2. The CDR3 length is 15 residues. Germline V gene data show CDR1 as KGHDR and CDR2 as SFDVKD. The V gene end was trimmed by 6 bases and the J gene end by 7 bases; junction bases not matched to a gene: 9. In DNA, the CDR3 is TGTGCCACCAGTCACGGACTAGCGGGACCGTATGAGCAGTACTTC. Encoded protein: CATSHGLAGPYEQYF.

The chain recombines TRBV5-1 with TRBJ2-4, with D tentatively TRBD2 (5 bases). Trimming took 0 bases from V and 8 from J, leaving 12 bases between them. The V gene's germline CDR1 is SGHRS and CDR2 YFSETQ. CDR3 length equals 14 residues. CDR3 sequence: CASSLAGVLDIQYF. The CDR3 coding sequence is TGCGCCAGCAGCTTGGCCGGGGTGTTGGACATTCAGTACTTC.

The chain recombines TRBV29-1 with TRBJ2-5; the D gene is possibly TRBD2 (6 bases). Between the trimmed V and J ends, which lost 4 bases and 5 bases, there was a span of 14 bases. This CDR3 is 13 amino acids long. CDR1 is SQVTM and CDR2 is ANQGSEA in the germline V gene. This chain's CDR3 is CSVAGSAGETQYF. CDR3 in DNA: TGCAGCGTTGCTGGGAGCGCGGGGGAGACCCAGTACTTC. The full variable domain, in which reference TRBV29-1 and TRBJ2-5 provide the parts outside the CDR3, is SAVISQKPSRDICQRGTSLTIQCQVDSQVTMMFWYRQQPGQSLTLIATANQGSEATYESGFVIDKFPISRPNLTFSTLTVSNMSPEDSSIYLCSVAGSAGETQYFGPGTRLLVL.

The CDR3 here is CASSLQGDKAEAFF. CDR3 nucleotide sequence: TGTGCCAGCAGCTTACAGGGTGATAAGGCTGAAGCTTTCTTT. The chain is built from TRBV11-2 and TRBJ1-1; perhaps TRBD1 as D (5 bases). V lost 2 bases to trimming and J lost 6 bases, with 13 bases between them. Germline loops: CDR1 SGHAT, CDR2 FQNNGV. The CDR3 contains 14 residues.

J is TRBJ2-3 and V is TRBV21-1; the table's D call of TRBD1 was not tested on the DNA. TRBV21-1 is reported as a pseudogene. There are 17 residues in the CDR3. The CDR3 DNA follows: TGTGCCAGCAGCAAAAAAGCCTCCGGGACAGGGTTCCATACGCAGTATTTT. Protein product: CASSKKASGTGFHTQYF.

In DNA, the CDR3 is TGCAGTGCTAGTGACGGTGGGAGCAATCAGCCCCAGCATTTT. This gives the protein CSASDGGSNQPQHF. This chain uses TRBV20-1 with TRBJ1-5; D call uncertain. The CDR3 consists of 14 residues. The germline V gene has CDR1 DFQATT and CDR2 SNEGSKA (reference sequence). V lost 3 bases to trimming and J lost 1 base, with 10 bases between them.

The gene calls are TRBV15 and TRBJ1-1; D gene ambiguous. CDR3 length equals 13 residues. Germline loops: CDR1 LNHNV, CDR2 YYDKDF (reference sequence). V lost 6 bases and J lost 0, with 8 bases in between. The CDR3 reads CATRAGMNTEAFF. In DNA, the CDR3 is TGTGCCACCAGGGCCGGAATGAACACTGAAGCTTTCTTT.

V and J are TRBV7-2 and TRBJ2-7, with D possibly being TRBD1 or TRBD2 (5 bases each). Germline CDR1 is SGHTA and CDR2 is FQGNSA. The V end lost 1 base, the J end lost 2 bases, and 12 bases lay between the germline ends. This CDR3 region has 15 residues. CDR3 residues: CASSLVSGTTYEQYF. CDR3 bases: TGTGCCAGCAGCTTAGTTTCCGGGACCACCTACGAGCAGTACTTC.

This rearrangement joins TRBV6-2 or TRBV6-3 to TRBJ1-5; TRBD1 matches at 11 bases. The CDR3 length is 17 residues. CDR1 is MNHEY, CDR2 SVGEGT, per germline. Germline trimming cut 3 bases from V and 6 bases from J; bases unmatched to any gene: 10. The CDR3 sequence: CASSYLGQGVFGQPQHF. The CDR3 DNA sequence: TGTGCCAGCAGTTATTTGGGACAGGGGGTTTTCGGTCAGCCCCAGCATTTT.

V gene TRBV11-1 combines with J gene TRBJ2-7; no clear D gene. Looked up from germline, CDR1 is SGHAT and CDR2 is FQDESV (reference sequence). This CDR3 region has 14 residues. The V gene lost 4 bases and the J gene lost 3 bases, with 13 bases spanning the gap. Here the CDR3 reads CASSSRRTGYEQYF. The CDR3 bases are TGTGCCAGCAGCTCGAGGAGAACTGGCTACGAGCAGTACTTC.

The V gene is TRBV28, the J gene TRBJ1-1, with 9 nucleotides matching TRBD1. Germline lookup yields CDR1 MDHEN and CDR2 SYDVKM. The CDR3 totals 17 residues. Trimming removed 4 bases from V and 5 bases from J; junction bases left unmatched: 14. CDR3 residues: CASSSRGDNRGRTEAFF. DNA of the CDR3: TGTGCCAGCAGTTCCCGGGGCGACAACAGGGGGCGGACTGAAGCTTTCTTT. Full variable domain (missing parts from reference TRBV28 and TRBJ1-1): DVKVTQSSRYLVKRTGEKVFLECVQDMDHENMFWYRQDPGLGLRLIYFSYDVKMKEKGDIPEGYSVSREKKERFSLILESASTNQTSMYLCASSSRGDNRGRTEAFFGQGTRLTVV.

This clone was observed a single time. The chain links TRBV6-5 to TRBJ1-6; D remains ambiguous. Trimming removed 3 bases from V and 10 bases from J, with 7 bases in between. Germline V gives CDR1 MNHEY, CDR2 SVGAGI. CDR3 length equals 12 residues. The CDR3 DNA reads TGTGCCAGCAGTTATCCGAACTCACCCCTCCACTTT. Residues: CASSYPNSPLHF.